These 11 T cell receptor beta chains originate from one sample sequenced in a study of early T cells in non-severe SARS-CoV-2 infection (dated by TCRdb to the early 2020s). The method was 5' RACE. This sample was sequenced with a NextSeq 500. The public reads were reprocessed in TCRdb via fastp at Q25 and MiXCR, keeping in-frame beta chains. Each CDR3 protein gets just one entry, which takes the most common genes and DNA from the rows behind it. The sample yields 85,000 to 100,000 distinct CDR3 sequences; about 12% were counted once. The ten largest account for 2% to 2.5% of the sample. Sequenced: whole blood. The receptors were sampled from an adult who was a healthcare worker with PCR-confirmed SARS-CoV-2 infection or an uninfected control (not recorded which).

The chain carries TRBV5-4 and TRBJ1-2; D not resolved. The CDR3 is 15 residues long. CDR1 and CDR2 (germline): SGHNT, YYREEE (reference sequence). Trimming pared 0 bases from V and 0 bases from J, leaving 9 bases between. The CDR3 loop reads CASSLAVAANYGYTF. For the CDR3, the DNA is TGTGCCAGCAGCTTGGCCGTGGCAGCTAACTATGGCTACACCTTC.

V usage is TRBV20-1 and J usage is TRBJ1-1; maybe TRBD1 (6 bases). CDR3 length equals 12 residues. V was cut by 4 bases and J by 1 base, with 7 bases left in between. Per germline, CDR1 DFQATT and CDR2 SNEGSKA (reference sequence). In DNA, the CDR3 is TGCAGTGCTACAGGGGCGAACACTGAAGCTTTCTTT. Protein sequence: CSATGANTEAFF.

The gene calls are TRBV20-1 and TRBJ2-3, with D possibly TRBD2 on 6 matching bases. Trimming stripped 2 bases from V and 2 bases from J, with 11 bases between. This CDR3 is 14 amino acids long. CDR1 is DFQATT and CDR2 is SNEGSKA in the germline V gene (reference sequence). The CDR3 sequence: CSARLGGTTDTQYF. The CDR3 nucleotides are TGCAGTGCTAGACTCGGGGGAACCACAGATACGCAGTATTTT.

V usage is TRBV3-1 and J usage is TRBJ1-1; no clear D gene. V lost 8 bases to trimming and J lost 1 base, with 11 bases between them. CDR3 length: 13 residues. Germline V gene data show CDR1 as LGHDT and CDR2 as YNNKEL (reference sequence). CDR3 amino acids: CASSEGPNTEAFF. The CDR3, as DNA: TGTGCCAGCTCAGAAGGTCCGAACACTGAAGCTTTCTTT.

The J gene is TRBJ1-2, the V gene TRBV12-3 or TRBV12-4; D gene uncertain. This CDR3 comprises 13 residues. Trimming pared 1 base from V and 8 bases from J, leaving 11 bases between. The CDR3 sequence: CASSLEGIGGYTF. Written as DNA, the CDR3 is TGTGCCAGCAGTTTAGAAGGTATCGGAGGCTACACCTTC.

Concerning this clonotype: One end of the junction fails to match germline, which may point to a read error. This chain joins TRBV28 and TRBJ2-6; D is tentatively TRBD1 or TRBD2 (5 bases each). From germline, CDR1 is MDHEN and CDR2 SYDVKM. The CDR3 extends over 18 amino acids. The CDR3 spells CASSFGTQLVSGANVLTF. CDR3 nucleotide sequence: TGTGCCAGCAGTTTTGGGACCCAATTAGTTTCTGGCGCCAACGTCCTGACTTTC.

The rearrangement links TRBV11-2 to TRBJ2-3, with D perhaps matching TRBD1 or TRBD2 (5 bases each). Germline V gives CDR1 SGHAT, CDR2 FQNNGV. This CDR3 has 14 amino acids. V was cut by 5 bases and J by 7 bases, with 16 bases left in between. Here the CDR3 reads CASSPSWGRHTQYF. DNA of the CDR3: TGTGCCAGCAGCCCTAGTTGGGGACGGCATACGCAGTATTTT. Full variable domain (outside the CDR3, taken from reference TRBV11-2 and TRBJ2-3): EAGVAQSPRYKIIEKRQSVAFWCNPISGHATLYWYQQILGQGPKLLIQFQNNGVVDDSQLPKDRFSAERLKGVDSTLKIQPAKLEDSAVYLCASSPSWGRHTQYFGPGTRLTVL.

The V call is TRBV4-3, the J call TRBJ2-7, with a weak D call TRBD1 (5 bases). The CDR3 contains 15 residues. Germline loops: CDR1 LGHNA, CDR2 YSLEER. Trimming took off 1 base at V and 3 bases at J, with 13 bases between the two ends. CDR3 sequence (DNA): TGCGCCAGCAGCCAAGGCAGGGATCCATACTACGAGCAGTACTTC. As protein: CASSQGRDPYYEQYF.

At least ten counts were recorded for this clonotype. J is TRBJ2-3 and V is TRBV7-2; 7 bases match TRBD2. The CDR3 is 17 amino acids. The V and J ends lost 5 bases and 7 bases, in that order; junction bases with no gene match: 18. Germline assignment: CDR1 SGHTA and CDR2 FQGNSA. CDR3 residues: CASSLPLLAITANTQYF. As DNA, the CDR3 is TGTGCCAGCAGCCTACCCCTACTAGCGATTACAGCTAATACGCAGTATTTT.

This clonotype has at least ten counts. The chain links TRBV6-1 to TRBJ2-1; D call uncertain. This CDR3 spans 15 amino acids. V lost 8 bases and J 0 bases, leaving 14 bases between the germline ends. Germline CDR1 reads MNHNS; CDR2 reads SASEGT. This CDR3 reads CASVTTYSSYNEQFF. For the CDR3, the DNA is TGTGCCAGCGTTACGACATACAGCTCCTACAATGAGCAGTTCTTC.

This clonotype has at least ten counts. CDR3 amino acids: CSARQAGGSSYEQYF. The CDR3 bases are TGCAGTGCTAGGCAAGCGGGGGGGAGCTCCTACGAGCAGTACTTC. This chain links TRBV20-1 with TRBJ2-7, with 10 bases aligning to TRBD2. CDR1 and CDR2 (germline): DFQATT, SNEGSKA (reference sequence). V shed 3 bases, J shed 0 bases, and the junction held 5 bases outside the gene matches. The CDR3 covers 15 residues.